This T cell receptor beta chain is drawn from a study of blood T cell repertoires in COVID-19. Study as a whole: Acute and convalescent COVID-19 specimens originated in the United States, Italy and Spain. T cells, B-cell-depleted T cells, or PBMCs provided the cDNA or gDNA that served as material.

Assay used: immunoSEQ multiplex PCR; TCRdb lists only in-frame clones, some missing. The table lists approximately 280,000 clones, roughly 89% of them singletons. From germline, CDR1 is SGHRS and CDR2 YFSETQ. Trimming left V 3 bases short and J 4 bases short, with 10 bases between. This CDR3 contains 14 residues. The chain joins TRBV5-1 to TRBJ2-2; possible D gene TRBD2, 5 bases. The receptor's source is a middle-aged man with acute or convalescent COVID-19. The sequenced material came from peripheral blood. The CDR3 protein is CASSWWTFTGELFF. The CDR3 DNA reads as TGCGCCAGCAGCTGGTGGACTTTCACCGGGGAGCTGTTTTTT.